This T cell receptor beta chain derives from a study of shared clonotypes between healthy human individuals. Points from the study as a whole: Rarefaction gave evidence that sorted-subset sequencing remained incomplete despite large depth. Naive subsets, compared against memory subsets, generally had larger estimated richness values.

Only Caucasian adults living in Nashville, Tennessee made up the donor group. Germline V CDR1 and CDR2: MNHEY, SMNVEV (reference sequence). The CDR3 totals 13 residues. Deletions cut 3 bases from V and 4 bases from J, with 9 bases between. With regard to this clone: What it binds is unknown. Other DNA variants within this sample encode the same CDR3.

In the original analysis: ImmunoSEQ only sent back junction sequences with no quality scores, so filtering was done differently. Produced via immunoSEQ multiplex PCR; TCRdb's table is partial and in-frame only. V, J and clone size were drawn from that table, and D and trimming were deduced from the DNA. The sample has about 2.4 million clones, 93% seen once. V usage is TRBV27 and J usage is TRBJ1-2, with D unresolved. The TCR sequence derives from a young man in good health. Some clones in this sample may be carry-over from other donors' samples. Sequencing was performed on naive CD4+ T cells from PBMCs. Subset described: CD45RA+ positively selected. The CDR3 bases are TGTGCCAGCAGTTTTCGGGGAAGCTATGGCTACACCTTC. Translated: CASSFRGSYGYTF.